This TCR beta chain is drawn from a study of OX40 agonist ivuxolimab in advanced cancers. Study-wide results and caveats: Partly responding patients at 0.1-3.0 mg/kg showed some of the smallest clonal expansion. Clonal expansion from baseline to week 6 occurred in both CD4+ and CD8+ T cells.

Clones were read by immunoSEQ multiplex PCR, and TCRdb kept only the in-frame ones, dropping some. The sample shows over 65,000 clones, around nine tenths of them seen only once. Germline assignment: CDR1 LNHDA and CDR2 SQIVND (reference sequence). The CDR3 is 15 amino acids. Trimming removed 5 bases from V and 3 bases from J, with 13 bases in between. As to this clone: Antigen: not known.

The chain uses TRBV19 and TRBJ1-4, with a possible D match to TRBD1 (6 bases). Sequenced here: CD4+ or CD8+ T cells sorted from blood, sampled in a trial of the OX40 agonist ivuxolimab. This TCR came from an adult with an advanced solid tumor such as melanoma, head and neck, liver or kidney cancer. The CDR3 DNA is TGTGCCAGTAGTCTGTTTGAGGGGGCTAATGAAAAACTGTTTTTT. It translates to CASSLFEGANEKLFF.